This entry lists 8 T cell receptor beta chains sequenced from one sample in a study of blood T cell repertoires in COVID-19. Only in-frame clones appear in the TCRdb table, and some are missing; sequencing was by immunoSEQ multiplex PCR. The top ten hold 1.5% of the sample, which has around 270,000 clones, 65% to 85% seen once. Specimen: peripheral blood. The receptors originated from a woman aged 40 to 50 who had recovered from COVID-19.

The chain employs TRBV5-1 and TRBJ1-1; 7 bases are shared with TRBD1. Germline CDR1 and CDR2: SGHRS and YFSETQ. The CDR3 has 14 residues. J was trimmed by 7 bases and V by 0 bases; bases with no gene match: 6. The CDR3 here is CASSLGDSRREAFF. The CDR3, as DNA: TGCGCCAGCAGCTTGGGGGACAGCCGACGTGAAGCTTTCTTT.

This sequence joins TRBV14 and TRBJ2-3; 9 bases fit TRBD2. Trimming removed 3 bases from V and 6 bases from J; junction bases left unmatched: 7. The CDR3 contains 15 residues. Germline lookup yields CDR1 SGHDN and CDR2 FVKESK. In DNA, the CDR3 is TGTGCCAGCAGCCAGCCCGGACTAGCGAGGGATACGCAGTATTTT. This sequence encodes CASSQPGLARDTQYF. The full variable domain, with the rest looked up from reference TRBV14 and TRBJ2-3, is EAGVTQFPSHSVIEKGQTVTLRCDPISGHDNLYWYRRVMGKEIKFLLHFVKESKQDESGMPNNRFLAERTGGTYSTLKVQPAELEDSGVYFCASSQPGLARDTQYFGPGTRLTVL.

The genes are TRBV7-2 and TRBJ2-5; a possible D gene is TRBD1 (6 bases). Germline V gene lookup returns CDR1 SGHTA and CDR2 FQGNSA. CDR3 length: 13 residues. Trimming removed 3 bases at V and 5 bases at J, with 10 bases between. CDR3 nucleotides: TGTGCCAGCAGCTTTTCAGGGGAGGAGACCCAGTACTTC. Residues: CASSFSGEETQYF. The full variable domain, its missing parts supplied by reference TRBV7-2 and TRBJ2-5, is GAGVSQSPSNKVTEKGKDVELRCDPISGHTALYWYRQSLGQGLEFLIYFQGNSAPDKSGLPSDRFSAERTGGSVSTLTIQRTQQEDSAVYLCASSFSGEETQYFGPGTRLLVL.

The chain recombines TRBV28 with TRBJ1-2; 7 positions match TRBD1. The germline V gene encodes CDR1 MDHEN and CDR2 SYDVKM. The ends lost 6 bases at V and 3 bases at J; junction bases unmatched: 4. This CDR3 spans 13 amino acids. CDR3 residues: CASRPTGDYGYTF. In DNA form, the CDR3 reads TGTGCCAGCAGACCTACAGGGGACTATGGCTACACCTTC.

The CDR3 region has the DNA TGCGCCAGCAGCCAGGGGACATTTGGCTACACCTTC. This codes for CASSQGTFGYTF. V gene TRBV4-1 combines with J gene TRBJ1-2, with TRBD1 as a possible D gene (6 bases). The CDR3 is made up of 12 amino acids. Trimming cost V 3 bases and J 7 bases, with 9 bases left between them. CDR1 MGHRA and CDR2 YSYEKL come from the germline V gene.

This chain connects TRBV6-4 to TRBJ2-1, with D unclear. The germline CDR1 and CDR2 sequences are MRHNA and SNTAGT. The CDR3 spans 13 residues. The V and J ends lost 3 bases and 2 bases respectively, with 5 bases between them. CDR3 nucleotide sequence: TGTGCCAGCAGTGAAAACACCTACAATGAGCAGTTCTTC. Translation gives CASSENTYNEQFF.

The gene calls are TRBV7-3 and TRBJ2-1; TRBD1 is a possible D gene (6 bases). The CDR3 covers 19 residues. The V gene's germline CDR1 is SGHTA and CDR2 FQGTGA. V gave up 5 bases and J gave up 0 bases, with 23 bases separating them. The CDR3 DNA sequence: TGTGCCAGCAGCCCTCCCCCGGGTGGGGGACAAAGCTCCTACAATGAGCAGTTCTTC. This encodes CASSPPPGGGQSSYNEQFF.

The chain links TRBV30 to TRBJ2-3; TRBD2 might be the D (5 bases). The V end lost 3 bases, the J end lost 1 base, and 11 bases lay between the germline ends. The CDR3 sequence is 14 residues long. Per germline, CDR1 GTSNPN and CDR2 SVGIG (reference sequence). CDR3 bases: TGTGCCTGGAGAGAGGGTAGCGGCACAGATACGCAGTATTTT. Translating it yields CAWREGSGTDTQYF.